The rows below give T cell receptor beta chains drawn from one sample of a study of regulatory and conventional T cells in RAG deficiency. Assay: immunoSEQ multiplex PCR; the TCRdb copy retains only in-frame clones and omits some. The table has about 34,000 clones, 70% to 80% seen once. The same data also went into a second study, on regulatory T cells.

What was sequenced was CD4+ effector T cells sorted from blood. The receptors here all came from a human donor in good health. The CDR3 runs from the conserved cysteine through the conserved F or W. The D gene is left open where the match is weak. A clone size is listed for some rows: how often the clone was seen (once, few, many), or a class if it is expanded.

TRBV2	TRBJ1-1	-	-	CASRWQNTEAFF	TGTGCCAGCAGGTGGCAGAACACTGAAGCTTTCTTT
TRBV7-9	TRBJ1-1	-	-	CASSSWQDGTEAFF	TGTGCCAGCAGCTCGTGGCAAGACGGCACTGAAGCTTTCTTT
TRBV6-1	TRBJ2-2	-	-	CASSEPGRSGELFF	TGTGCCAGCAGTGAACCGGGACGATCCGGGGAGCTGTTTTTT
TRBV5-8	TRBJ2-3	-	TRBD1	CASSPRQGTDTQYF	TGTGCCAGCAGCCCGCGACAGGGGACAGATACGCAGTATTTT
TRBV18	TRBJ1-5	-	-	CASSGTHNQPQHF	TGTGCCAGCTCAGGTACCCACAATCAGCCCCAGCATTTT
TRBV7-3	TRBJ2-2	once	-	CASSLQARGNTGELFF	TGTGCCAGCAGCTTACAGGCCCGCGGGAACACCGGGGAGCTGTTTTTT
TRBV19	TRBJ1-5	-	TRBD1	CASKGQIGQPQHF	TGTGCCAGTAAGGGACAGATAGGGCAGCCCCAGCATTTT
TRBV4-1	TRBJ1-5	-	-	CASSQDAGVNQPQHF	TGCGCCAGCAGCCAAGATGCAGGGGTCAATCAGCCCCAGCATTTT
TRBV28	TRBJ1-5	-	-	CASSSSVLQPQHF	TGTGCCAGCAGTTCCTCGGTTCTTCAACCCCAGCATTTT
TRBV2	TRBJ2-1	-	TRBD2	CASRETSFNEQFF	TGTGCCAGCAGGGAGACTAGCTTCAATGAGCAGTTCTTC
TRBV7-2	TRBJ2-7	-	-	CASSLGRSYEQYF	TGTGCCAGCAGCCTGGGGAGGTCCTACGAGCAGTACTTC
TRBV30	TRBJ1-2	-	-	CAWSIVGATRYGYTF	TGTGCCTGGAGTATTGTGGGGGCGACCCGCTATGGCTACACCTTC
TRBV6-1	TRBJ1-2	-	-	CASSPTGNYGYTF	TGTGCCAGCAGCCCAACAGGGAACTATGGCTACACCTTC
TRBV6-6	TRBJ2-5	-	-	CASSQETNTQETQYF	TGTGCCAGCAGCCAAGAAACAAACACCCAAGAGACCCAGTACTTC
TRBV5-6	TRBJ1-6	few	-	CASSLDQGSPLHF	TGTGCCAGCAGCTTGGATCAGGGCTCACCCCTCCACTTT
TRBV2	TRBJ1-1	-	-	CASSEGGAEAFF	TGTGCCAGCAGTGAAGGAGGGGCTGAAGCTTTCTTT
TRBV18	TRBJ1-2	-	TRBD1	CASSPAQGAGYGYTF	TGTGCCAGCTCTCCCGCACAGGGGGCAGGCTATGGCTACACCTTC
TRBV10-1	TRBJ1-5	-	-	CASSEGRNQPQHF	TGCGCCAGCAGTGAGGGGAGAAATCAGCCCCAGCATTTT
TRBV5-1	TRBJ1-1	few	-	CASRFSDMNTEAFF	TGCGCCAGCAGGTTTTCGGATATGAACACTGAAGCTTTCTTT
TRBV6-1	TRBJ1-1	-	TRBD1	CASKQGWRAFF	TGTGCCAGCAAACAGGGGTGGCGGGCTTTCTTT
TRBV6-1	TRBJ2-3	-	TRBD2	CASSGWGAGSGDTQYF	TGTGCCAGCAGTGGCTGGGGAGCGGGGTCCGGAGATACGCAGTATTTT
TRBV5-8	TRBJ1-2	-	-	CASSRRPDYIYGYTF	TGTGCCAGCAGCCGGCGGCCGGATTACATCTATGGCTACACCTTC
TRBV7-2	TRBJ1-3	-	TRBD1	CASSLTRTGGNTIYF	TGTGCCAGCAGCTTAACAAGGACAGGGGGAAACACCATATATTTT